Listed here are 5 T cell receptor beta chains from one sample, sequenced in a study of blood T cell repertoires in COVID-19. The repertoire was sequenced with immunoSEQ multiplex PCR; TCRdb's copy has only in-frame clones and lacks some. Of about 240,000 clones listed, about four fifths were seen once; the top ten hold about 4%. Input material: peripheral blood. The receptors come from a man over 45 with acute or convalescent COVID-19.

This chain connects TRBV6-5 to TRBJ2-3, with a weak D call TRBD1 (5 bases). Between the trimmed V and J ends, which lost 8 bases and 6 bases, there was a span of 9 bases. In germline, CDR1 is MNHEY, CDR2 SVGAGI. This CDR3 is 11 amino acids long. The CDR3 coding sequence is TGTGCCAGCGGGGCTAGGGATACGCAGTATTTT. Translated, it gives CASGARDTQYF.

The CDR3 nucleotides are TGTGCCAGCCGGGGCACTGAAGCTTTCTTT. As protein: CASRGTEAFF. The rearrangement links TRBV11-3 to TRBJ1-1; D is unresolved. Germline V gives CDR1 SGHNT, CDR2 YENEEA. This CDR3 region has 10 residues. V was trimmed by 8 bases and J by 4 bases, leaving 5 bases between them.

A single count supports this clone. The identical CDR3 is also encoded by other nucleotide sequences in the sample. The J gene is TRBJ1-1, the V gene TRBV9; 9 bases line up with TRBD1. This CDR3 spans 16 amino acids. CDR1 is SGDLS and CDR2 is YYNGEE in the germline V gene. The V and J ends lost 0 bases and 0 bases, in that order; junction bases with no gene match: 3. This CDR3 reads CASSVGGQGMNTEAFF. The DNA of the CDR3 is TGTGCCAGCAGCGTAGGGGGACAGGGAATGAACACTGAAGCTTTCTTT.

The chain's CDR3 is CASSLDRNYGYTF. The CDR3 DNA is TGTGCCAGCAGCTTGGACAGGAACTATGGCTACACCTTC. The rearrangement links TRBV6-5 to TRBJ1-2, with 7 bases aligning to TRBD1. The CDR3 is 13 residues long. V shed 6 bases, J shed 2 bases, and the junction held 3 bases outside the gene matches. Germline V lookup: CDR1 MNHEY, CDR2 SVGAGI.

The chain uses TRBV4-1 and TRBJ1-2; 11 nucleotides match TRBD1. The CDR3 contains 16 residues. In germline, CDR1 is MGHRA, CDR2 YSYEKL. V was pared by 4 bases and J by 4 bases, with 8 bases of the junction left unmatched. The CDR3 loop is CASSLGTGGPFYGYTF. The CDR3 DNA reads as TGCGCCAGCAGCCTCGGGACAGGGGGTCCCTTCTATGGCTACACCTTC.